This T cell receptor (beta chain) was captured by sequencing in a study of metastatic and nonmetastatic thyroid tumors. Study details: Repertoire comparisons spanned blood and tumor or nodule tissue from malignant and benign thyroid patients.

This clone was counted only a few times. The antigen is unknown. Patients underwent thyroid surgery, and none had received any treatment before it. Trimming shortened V by 3 bases and J by 6 bases, and 11 bases separated the two germline ends. The germline gives CDR1 MNHEY, CDR2 SVGEGT. The CDR3 loop spans 13 amino acids. Findings and caveats of the study: In blood and tumor, TCR beta diversity was reportedly significantly higher in malignant thyroid tumors than in benign nodules.

Authors' methods: Building a distant-metastasis classifier for papillary thyroid cancer drew on CDR3 differences across clinicopathological groups. TCRdb re-clonotyped the PCR reads through MiXCR. The V and J calls were determined by TCRdb, not by the authors. Of some 18,000 clones listed, 37% are singletons. The sequence was obtained from a female donor with papillary thyroid cancer or a benign thyroid nodule (not recorded which). Some clones in this sample may be carry-over from other donors' samples. The sequencing input was tumor tissue. The genes are TRBV6-2 or TRBV6-3 and TRBJ1-2; no firm D call. The CDR3 sequence: CASSYESLNGYTF. The CDR3, as DNA: TGTGCCAGCAGTTATGAGAGTCTCAATGGCTACACCTTC.